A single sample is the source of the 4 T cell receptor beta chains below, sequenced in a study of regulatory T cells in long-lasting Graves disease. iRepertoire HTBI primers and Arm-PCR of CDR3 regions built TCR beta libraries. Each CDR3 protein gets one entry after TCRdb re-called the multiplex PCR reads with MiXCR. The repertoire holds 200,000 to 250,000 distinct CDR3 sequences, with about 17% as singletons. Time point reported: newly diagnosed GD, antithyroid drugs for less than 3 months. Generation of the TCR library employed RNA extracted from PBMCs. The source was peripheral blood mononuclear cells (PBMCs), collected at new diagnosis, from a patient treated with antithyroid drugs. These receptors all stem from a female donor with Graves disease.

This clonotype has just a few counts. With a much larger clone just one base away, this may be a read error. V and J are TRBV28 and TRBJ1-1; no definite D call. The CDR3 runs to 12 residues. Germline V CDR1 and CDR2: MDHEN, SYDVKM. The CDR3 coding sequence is TGTGCCAGCAGTTTACCTGGTTCTGAAGCTCTCTTT. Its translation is CASSLPGSEALF.

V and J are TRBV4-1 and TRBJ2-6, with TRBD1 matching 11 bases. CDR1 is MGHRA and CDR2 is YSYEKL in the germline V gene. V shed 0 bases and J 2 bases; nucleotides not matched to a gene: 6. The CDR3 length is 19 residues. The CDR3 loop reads CASSQEGQGARTGANVLTF. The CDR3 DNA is TGCGCCAGCAGCCAAGAAGGACAGGGGGCAAGGACTGGGGCCAACGTCCTGACTTTC.

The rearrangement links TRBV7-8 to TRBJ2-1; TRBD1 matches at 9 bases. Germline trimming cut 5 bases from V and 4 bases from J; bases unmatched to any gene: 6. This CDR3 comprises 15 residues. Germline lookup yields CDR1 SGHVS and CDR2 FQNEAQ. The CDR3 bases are TGTGCCAGCAGCCCGGAAGGACAGGGGTACAATGAGCAGTTCTTC. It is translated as CASSPEGQGYNEQFF.

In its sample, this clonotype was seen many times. The CDR3 nucleotides read TGCAGTGCGCGGGGGACCTACGAGCAGTACTTC. As protein: CSARGTYEQYF. The rearrangement joins TRBV20-1 to TRBJ2-7; 7 bases fit TRBD2. Losses at the gene ends were 6 bases for V and 2 bases for J; bases not matched to a gene: 1. From germline, CDR1 is DFQATT and CDR2 SNEGSKA (reference sequence). This CDR3 region has 11 residues.